This is a list of T cell receptor beta chains from one sample in a study of T cells in Graves' hyperthyroidism and ophthalmopathy. Each CDR3 protein gets one entry after TCRdb re-called the multiplex PCR reads with MiXCR. The table records 700,000 or so distinct CDR3 sequences, about 14% of them present only once. The sequenced sample was blood. The receptors were gathered from a woman aged 45-65 years with Graves' ophthalmopathy. Each CDR3 is given with its conserved first and last residue. A D gene is named only where the DNA matches it firmly. For some rows the clone size is stated as once, few or many, or as a class when expanded; others skip it.

few | 11 | - | TRBJ2-7 | TRBV6-1 | TGTGCCGGGGGGATCTCACTAGAGCAGTACTTC | CAGGISLEQYF
many | 14 | TRBD1 | TRBJ1-1 | TRBV10-3 | TGTGCCTCGGGACAGGGGAGCCTGAACACTGAAGCTTTCTTT | CASGQGSLNTEAFF
- | 13 | TRBD1 | TRBJ2-7 | TRBV5-5 | TGTGCCAGCAGCATAACAGGGGTCTACGAGCAGTACTTC | CASSITGVYEQYF
many | 15 | - | TRBJ1-2 | TRBV7-8 | TGTGCCAGCAGCTACCTGACCGGGACCCACTATGGCTACACCTTC | CASSYLTGTHYGYTF
many | 16 | TRBD1 | TRBJ1-6 | TRBV5-8 | TGTGCCAGCAGCTCATTCCGGACAGGGTTTGGGTCACCCCTCCACTTT | CASSSFRTGFGSPLHF
many | 14 | - | TRBJ2-5 | TRBV20-1 | TGCAGTGCTAGCCCGGTCGTGGGGCATGAGACCCAGTACTTC | CSASPVVGHETQYF
- | 12 | - | TRBJ2-1 | TRBV7-2 | TGTGCCAGCAGCCGTCAGGGAGGTGAGCAGTTCTTC | CASSRQGGEQFF
many | 16 | - | TRBJ2-7 | TRBV7-8 | TGTGCCAGCAGCGTACTGGATGGGGGTAGCTCCTACGAGCAGTACTTC | CASSVLDGGSSYEQYF
many | 13 | - | TRBJ2-3 | TRBV6-2/TRBV6-3 | TGTGCCAGCTTGCGGGATCCCACAGATACGCAGTATTTT | CASLRDPTDTQYF
many | 15 | TRBD2 | TRBJ2-1 | TRBV28 | TGTGCCAGCAGTTTCTTAGGACTAGCGGACAATGAGCAGTTCTTC | CASSFLGLADNEQFF
- | 16 | TRBD2 | TRBJ2-2 | TRBV15 | TGTGCCACCAGTAAGAGGACTAGCGGGAGTCAGAGGGAGCTGTTTTTT | CATSKRTSGSQRELFF
many | 13 | - | TRBJ2-1 | TRBV3-1 | TGTGCCAGCAGCCAGGAATGGGACAATGAGCAGTTCTTC | CASSQEWDNEQFF
many | 16 | - | TRBJ2-2 | TRBV20-1 | TGCAGTGCTAGAGATCAGAGACAGGGAGGCACCGGGGAGCTGTTTTTT | CSARDQRQGGTGELFF
many | 15 | - | TRBJ2-1 | TRBV7-3 | TGTGCCAGCAGCCCAACCTCGAGCTCCTACAATGAGCAGTTCTTC | CASSPTSSSYNEQFF
few | 15 | TRBD1 | TRBJ2-3 | TRBV15 | TGTGCCACCAGGTCCGGGACAGGGGGTTTCGATACGCAGTATTTT | CATRSGTGGFDTQYF
- | 14 | TRBD1 | TRBJ1-1 | TRBV12-5 | TGTGCTAGTGCCTTGACAGGGGCAAACACTGAAGCTTTCTTT | CASALTGANTEAFF
many | 14 | - | TRBJ2-7 | TRBV30 | TGTGCCTGGAGTGGGGCGGCAGGGGAGTACGAGCAGTACTTC | CAWSGAAGEYEQYF
few | 14 | - | TRBJ2-1 | TRBV4-3 | TGCGCCAGCAGCCAAGGGTCGATTGGGGATGAGCAGTTCTTC | CASSQGSIGDEQFF
many | 12 | - | TRBJ1-5 | TRBV7-9 | TGTGCCAGCAGCTTAGATCGTCAGCCCCAGCATTTT | CASSLDRQPQHF
- | 15 | - | TRBJ1-5 | TRBV19 | TGTGCCAGTAGCAAACCGTCAAGTAGCAATCAGCCCCAGCATTTT | CASSKPSSSNQPQHF
- | 14 | - | TRBJ2-7 | TRBV5-1 | TGCGCCAGCAGCCTAGGGGGAGGGCAGTACGAGCAGTACTTC | CASSLGGGQYEQYF
- | 18 | - | TRBJ1-1 | TRBV6-1 | TGTGCCAGCAGTTATTTAGGGGCAAAATGGATGCATAACACTGAAGCTTTCTTT | CASSYLGAKWMHNTEAFF
few | 15 | - | TRBJ1-6 | TRBV6-2/TRBV6-3 | TGTGCCAGCAGATATTTAGGAAACAATAATTCACCCCTCCACTTT | CASRYLGNNNSPLHF
many | 17 | - | TRBJ1-1 | TRBV30 | TGTGCCTGGAGTGGGGCGGCGGGGCTGGTGCGAAACACTGAAGCTTTCTTT | CAWSGAAGLVRNTEAFF
many | 12 | TRBD2 | TRBJ2-7 | TRBV20-1 | TGCAGTGCGGGAGGACTAGCGAGCGAGCAGTACTTC | CSAGGLASEQYF
- | 15 | - | TRBJ1-6 | TRBV7-2 | TGTGCCAGCAGACTTAGAGACCAAATTAATTCACCCCTCCACTTT | CASRLRDQINSPLHF
many | 16 | - | TRBJ1-2 | TRBV28 | TGTGCCAGCAGTTTATTGATCTTAGCCGGGGGTGGCGGCTACACCTTC | CASSLLILAGGGGYTF
few | 16 | - | TRBJ2-7 | TRBV27 | TGTGCCAGCAGTCCCCGTAACCCGGGCCCAATGGGCGAGCAGTACTTC | CASSPRNPGPMGEQYF
many | 14 | - | TRBJ2-6 | TRBV3-1 | TGTGCCAGCAGCCAAGATTGGGGTAAGGGCGTCCTGACTTTC | CASSQDWGKGVLTF
many | 14 | - | TRBJ2-7 | TRBV20-1 | TGCAGTGCTAGAGTATTGCTGGCGGGTCGGGAGCAGTACTTC | CSARVLLAGREQYF
many | 15 | TRBD1 | TRBJ2-5 | TRBV7-2 | TGTGCCAGCAGCCGGACGACAGGGGGACAAGAGACCCAGTACTTC | CASSRTTGGQETQYF
few | 18 | TRBD2 | TRBJ2-2 | TRBV4-2 | TGTGCCAGCAGCCAAGATGGAACCACGGGAGGAGGGGACGGGGAGCTGTTTTTT | CASSQDGTTGGGDGELFF
- | 16 | TRBD2 | TRBJ2-7 | TRBV6-2/TRBV6-3 | TGTGCCAGCAGTTATTCTCCGGGAGGGCCACTTTACGAGCAGTACTTC | CASSYSPGGPLYEQYF
many | 13 | - | TRBJ2-5 | TRBV12-3/TRBV12-4 | TGTGCCAGCAGTTCTAGTCCGGTGGAGACCCAGTACTTC | CASSSSPVETQYF
- | 15 | - | TRBJ2-5 | TRBV28 | TGCGCCAGCAGCCAAGATATCGCGATCCCGGGGGCGGGGTACTTC | CASSQDIAIPGAGYF
many | 11 | - | TRBJ2-7 | TRBV27 | TGTGCCAGCGGCTCCCACTACGAGCAGTACTTC | CASGSHYEQYF
- | 15 | TRBD1 | TRBJ2-1 | TRBV19 | TGTGCCAGTAGTATTGGTGACAGGGGTCTTGATGAGCAGTTCTTC | CASSIGDRGLDEQFF
- | 16 | - | TRBJ2-4 | TRBV28 | TGTGCCAGCAGTACCAACAGCGCACTAGCCAAAAACATTCAGTACTTC | CASSTNSALAKNIQYF
many | 14 | TRBD2 | TRBJ2-3 | TRBV11-2 | TGTGCCAGCAGCCTAGCGGTTCGGGCAGATACGCAGTATTTT | CASSLAVRADTQYF
many | 14 | - | TRBJ2-3 | TRBV7-9 | TGTGCCAGCAGCTCCCAGGGTCGGACAGATACGCAGTATTTT | CASSSQGRTDTQYF
many | 13 | - | TRBJ2-1 | TRBV28 | TGTGCCAGCAGGACCATGGGCCCAGAAGAGCAGTTCTTC | CASRTMGPEEQFF
few | 15 | TRBD2 | TRBJ2-2 | TRBV19 | TGTGCCAGTAGTATAAAACTAGCGGGAAGCGGGGAGCTGTTTTTT | CASSIKLAGSGELFF
- | 14 | - | TRBJ1-1 | TRBV6-1 | TGTGCCAGCACCCCCCCCGGGGTGAACACTGAAGCTTTCTTT | CASTPPGVNTEAFF
few | 18 | TRBD2 | TRBJ2-1 | TRBV14 | TGTGCCAGCAGCCAAGTTCCGCGTTGGACTAGCGGGAGTTATGAGCAGTTCTTC | CASSQVPRWTSGSYEQFF
many | 16 | - | TRBJ1-5 | TRBV28 | TGTGCCAGCAGTCCTCTGGGGGGGCAGGGATATCAGCCCCAGCATTTT | CASSPLGGQGYQPQHF
many | 17 | TRBD2 | TRBJ2-3 | TRBV7-2 | TGTGCCAGCAGCTTAGTGGCTAGCGGGAGGGGCACAGATACGCAGTATTTT | CASSLVASGRGTDTQYF
few | 13 | - | TRBJ1-1 | TRBV6-1 | TGTGCCAGCAGTTATCTCCCCCCATCTGAAGCTTTCTTT | CASSYLPPSEAFF
many | 16 | - | TRBJ1-2 | TRBV6-1 | TGTGCCAGCAGTGAATATGCTGACAGGAGGGACTATGGCTACACCTTC | CASSEYADRRDYGYTF
many | 15 | TRBD1 | TRBJ1-2 | TRBV28 | TGTGCCAGCAGTCCCAGGGACAGCTTTAACTATGGCTACACCTTC | CASSPRDSFNYGYTF
- | 16 | - | TRBJ2-1 | TRBV18 | TGTGCCAGCTCACCCCAGGGGGGACGGACCTACAATGAGCAGTTCTTC | CASSPQGGRTYNEQFF
- | 15 | - | TRBJ2-2 | TRBV5-1 | TGCGCCAGCAGCTTTATCGGGATCAGCACCGGGGAGCTGTTTTTT | CASSFIGISTGELFF
- | 14 | - | TRBJ1-3 | TRBV7-3 | TGTGCCAGCAGCCTCACGGTATTAGGAAACACCATATATTTT | CASSLTVLGNTIYF
- | 15 | - | TRBJ2-1 | TRBV27 | TGTGCCAGCAGTTTGGGGGAGAGCCCCTACAATGAGCAGTTCTTC | CASSLGESPYNEQFF
- | 15 | - | TRBJ2-7 | TRBV3-1 | TGTGCCAGCAGCCAAGGGCAGACCTATATCTACGAGCAGTACTTC | CASSQGQTYIYEQYF